One T cell receptor (beta chain) is described in this entry. Its cognate antigen is unknown. Profiled with immunoSEQ multiplex PCR; TCRdb holds only in-frame clones, not every one. Here the sample spans tens of thousands of clones, 85% being singletons. CDR1 is MNHNS, CDR2 SASEGT, per germline. The CDR3 runs to 15 residues. J gave up 0 bases and V 6 bases, and 8 bases lay outside the gene matches. The data were taken from a study of OX40 agonist ivuxolimab in advanced cancers. Study-wide points: Specificity for antigen went undetermined in the expanded peripheral T cells. Both CD4+ and CD8+ T cell populations in blood had undergone clonal expansion by week 6 at 0.1 to 3.0 mg/kg.

This TCR came from an adult with an advanced solid tumor such as melanoma, head and neck, liver or kidney cancer. The genes are TRBV6-1 and TRBJ2-7; 7 positions match TRBD1. Sequencing used CD4+ or CD8+ T cells sorted from blood, obtained in a trial of the OX40 agonist ivuxolimab. The CDR3 nucleotides are TGTGCCAGCAGAACCTATCGGGACAGCTCCTACGAGCAGTACTTC. This sequence encodes CASRTYRDSSYEQYF.